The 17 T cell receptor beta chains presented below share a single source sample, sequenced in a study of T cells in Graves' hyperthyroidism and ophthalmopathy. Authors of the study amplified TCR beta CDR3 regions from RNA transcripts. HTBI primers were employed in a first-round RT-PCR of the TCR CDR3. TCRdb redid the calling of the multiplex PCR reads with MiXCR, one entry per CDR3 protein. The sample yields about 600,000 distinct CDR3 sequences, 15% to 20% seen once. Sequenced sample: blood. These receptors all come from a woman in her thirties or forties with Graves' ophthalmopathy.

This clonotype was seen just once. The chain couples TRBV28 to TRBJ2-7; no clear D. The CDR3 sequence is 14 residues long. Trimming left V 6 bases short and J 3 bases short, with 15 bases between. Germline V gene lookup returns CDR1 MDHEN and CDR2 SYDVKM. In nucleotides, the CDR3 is TGTGCCAGCAGCCAGGAGCTAATCGACTACGAGCAGTACTTC. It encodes CASSQELIDYEQYF.

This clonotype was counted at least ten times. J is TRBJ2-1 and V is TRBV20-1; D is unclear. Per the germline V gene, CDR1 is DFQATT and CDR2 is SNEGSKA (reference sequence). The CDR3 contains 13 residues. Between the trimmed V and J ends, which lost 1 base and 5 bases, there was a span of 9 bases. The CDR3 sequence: CSARAPPDNEQFF. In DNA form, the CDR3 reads TGCAGTGCTAGAGCCCCCCCCGACAATGAGCAGTTCTTC.

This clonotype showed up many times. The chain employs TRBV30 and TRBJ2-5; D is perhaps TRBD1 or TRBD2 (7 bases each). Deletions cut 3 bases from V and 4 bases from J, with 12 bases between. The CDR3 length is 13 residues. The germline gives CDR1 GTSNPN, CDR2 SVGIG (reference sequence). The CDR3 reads CAWSRGGPETQYF. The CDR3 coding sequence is TGTGCCTGGAGCAGGGGGGGGCCAGAGACCCAGTACTTC.

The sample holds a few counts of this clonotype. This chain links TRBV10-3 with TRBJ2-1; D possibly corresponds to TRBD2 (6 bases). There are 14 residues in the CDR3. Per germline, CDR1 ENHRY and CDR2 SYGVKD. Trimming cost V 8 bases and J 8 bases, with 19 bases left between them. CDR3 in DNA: TGTGCCATCTGTGCCCGGGCGGGATCCGATGAGCAGTTCTTC. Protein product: CAICARAGSDEQFF.

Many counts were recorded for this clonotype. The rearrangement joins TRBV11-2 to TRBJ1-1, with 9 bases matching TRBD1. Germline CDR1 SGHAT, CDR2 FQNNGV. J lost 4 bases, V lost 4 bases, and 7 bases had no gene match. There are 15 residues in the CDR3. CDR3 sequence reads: CASSSWTGEGTEAFF. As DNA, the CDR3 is TGTGCCAGCAGCTCTTGGACAGGGGAGGGCACTGAAGCTTTCTTT.

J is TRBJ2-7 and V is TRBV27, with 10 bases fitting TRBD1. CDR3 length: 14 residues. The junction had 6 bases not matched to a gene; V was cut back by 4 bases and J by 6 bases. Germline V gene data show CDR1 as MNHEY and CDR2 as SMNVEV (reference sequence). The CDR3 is CASSSGQGNGEQYF. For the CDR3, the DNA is TGTGCCAGCAGTTCGGGACAGGGGAACGGCGAGCAGTACTTC.

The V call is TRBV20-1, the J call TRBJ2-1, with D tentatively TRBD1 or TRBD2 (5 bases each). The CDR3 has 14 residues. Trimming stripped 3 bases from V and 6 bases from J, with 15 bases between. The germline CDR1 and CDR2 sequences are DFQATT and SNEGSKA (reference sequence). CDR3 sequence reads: CSASTGRPCNEQFF. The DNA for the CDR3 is TGCAGTGCTAGTACGGGGCGTCCCTGCAATGAGCAGTTCTTC.

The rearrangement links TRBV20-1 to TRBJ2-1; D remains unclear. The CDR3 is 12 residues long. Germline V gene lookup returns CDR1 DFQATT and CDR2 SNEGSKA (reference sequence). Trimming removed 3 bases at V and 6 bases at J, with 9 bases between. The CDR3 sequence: CSASPGFNEQFF. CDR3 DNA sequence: TGCAGTGCTAGTCCCGGGTTCAATGAGCAGTTCTTC.

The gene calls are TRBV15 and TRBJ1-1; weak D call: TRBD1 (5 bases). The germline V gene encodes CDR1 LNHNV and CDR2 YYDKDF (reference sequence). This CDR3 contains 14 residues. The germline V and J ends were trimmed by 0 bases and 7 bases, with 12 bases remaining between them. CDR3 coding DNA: TGTGCCACCAGCAGAGATCAGGGACTGGGTGAAGCTTTCTTT. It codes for CATSRDQGLGEAFF.

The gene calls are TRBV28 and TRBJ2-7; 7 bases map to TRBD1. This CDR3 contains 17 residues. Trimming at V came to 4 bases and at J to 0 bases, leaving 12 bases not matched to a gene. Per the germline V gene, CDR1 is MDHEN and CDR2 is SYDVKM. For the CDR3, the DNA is TGTGCCAGCAGTTCCTTCTTCAGGGGGAAGAGCTCCTACGAGCAGTACTTC. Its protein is CASSSFFRGKSSYEQYF.

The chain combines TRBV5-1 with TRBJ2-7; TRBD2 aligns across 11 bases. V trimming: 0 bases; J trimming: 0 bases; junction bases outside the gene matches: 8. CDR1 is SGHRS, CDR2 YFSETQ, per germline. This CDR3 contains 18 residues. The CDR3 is CASSLGASGGTRSYEQYF. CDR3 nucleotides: TGCGCCAGCAGCTTGGGAGCTAGCGGGGGGACCCGCTCCTACGAGCAGTACTTC.

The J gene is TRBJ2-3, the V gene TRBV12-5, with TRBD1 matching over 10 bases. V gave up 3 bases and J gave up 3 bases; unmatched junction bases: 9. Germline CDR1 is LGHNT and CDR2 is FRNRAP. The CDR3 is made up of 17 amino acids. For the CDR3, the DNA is TGTGCTAGTGGTTTAGCCGTGACAGGGGGCTGGACAGATACGCAGTATTTT. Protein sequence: CASGLAVTGGWTDTQYF.

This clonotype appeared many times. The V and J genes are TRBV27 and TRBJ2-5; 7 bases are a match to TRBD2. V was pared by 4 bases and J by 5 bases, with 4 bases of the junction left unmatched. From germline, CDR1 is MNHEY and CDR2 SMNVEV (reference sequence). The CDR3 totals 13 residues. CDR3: CASSSFSGETQYF. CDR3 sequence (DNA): TGTGCCAGCAGTTCCTTTAGCGGGGAGACCCAGTACTTC.

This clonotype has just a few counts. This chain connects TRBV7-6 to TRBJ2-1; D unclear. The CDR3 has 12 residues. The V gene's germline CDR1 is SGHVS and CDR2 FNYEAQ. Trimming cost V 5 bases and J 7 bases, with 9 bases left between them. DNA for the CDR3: TGTGCCAGCAGCCTAAATGGTAATGAGCAGTTCTTC. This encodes CASSLNGNEQFF.

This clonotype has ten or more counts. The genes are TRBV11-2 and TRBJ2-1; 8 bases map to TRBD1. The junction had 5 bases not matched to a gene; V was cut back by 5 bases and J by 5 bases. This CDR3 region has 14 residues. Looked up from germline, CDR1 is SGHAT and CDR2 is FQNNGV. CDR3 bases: TGTGCCAGCAGCACGGACAGGGTCAACAATGAGCAGTTCTTC. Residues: CASSTDRVNNEQFF.

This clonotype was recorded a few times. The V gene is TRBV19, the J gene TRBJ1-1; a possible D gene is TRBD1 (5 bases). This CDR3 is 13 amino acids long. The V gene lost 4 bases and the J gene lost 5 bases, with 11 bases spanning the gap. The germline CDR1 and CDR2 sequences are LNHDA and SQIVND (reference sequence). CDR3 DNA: TGTGCCAGTAGTAAGGGACGAGGGACTGAAGCTTTCTTT. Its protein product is CASSKGRGTEAFF.

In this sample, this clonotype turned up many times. The CDR3 here is CASRGLADSYEQYF. In DNA form, the CDR3 reads TGCGCCAGCCGGGGACTAGCGGATTCCTACGAGCAGTACTTC. This chain links TRBV5-1 with TRBJ2-7, with 11 bases fitting TRBD2. Germline trimming cut 7 bases from V and 1 base from J; bases unmatched to any gene: 4. The V gene's germline CDR1 is SGHRS and CDR2 YFSETQ. The CDR3 loop spans 14 amino acids.